The 21 T cell receptor beta chains presented below share a single source sample, sequenced in a study of T cell repertoires in cytomegalovirus infection. These receptors' targets are unknown. TCRdb reprocessed the reads with MiXCR, giving one entry per CDR3 protein. Among some 800,000 distinct CDR3 sequences listed, approximately 29% were seen once. The source material was cultured CD8+ T cells from PBMCs, sampled from culture after CMV antigen stimulation. The receptors derive from a human donor in good health (CMV status not recorded). Some clones in this sample may be carry-over from other donors' samples.

This clonotype was observed a few times. The chain uses TRBV6-2 or TRBV6-3 and TRBJ1-2; D is unclear. The V end lost 3 bases, the J end lost 3 bases, and 17 bases lay between the germline ends. This CDR3 has 16 amino acids. Germline-derived CDR1 and CDR2 are MNHEY and SVGEGT. The CDR3 here is CASSYRASGRYYGYTF. In DNA form, the CDR3 reads TGTGCCAGCAGTTATCGGGCCTCGGGGAGGTACTATGGCTACACCTTC.

The V and J genes are TRBV7-9 and TRBJ2-5, with 8 bases matching TRBD1. Germline V gene lookup returns CDR1 SEHNR and CDR2 FQNEAQ (reference sequence). J lost 2 bases, V lost 6 bases, and 5 bases had no gene match. The CDR3 is made up of 14 amino acids. Written as DNA, the CDR3 is TGTGCCAGCAGTCGGACAGGGCGACAAGAGACCCAGTACTTC. As protein: CASSRTGRQETQYF. Looking up the rest from reference TRBV7-9 and TRBJ2-5 gives the full variable domain: DTGVSQNPRHKITKRGQNVTFRCDPISEHNRLYWYRQTLGQGPEFLTYFQNEAQLEKSRLLSDRFSAERPKGSFSTLEIQRTEQGDSAMYLCASSRTGRQETQYFGPGTRLLVL.

V and J are TRBV24-1 and TRBJ2-1, with 10 bases that match TRBD2. Germline loops: CDR1 KGHDR, CDR2 SFDVKD. The CDR3 is made up of 15 amino acids. V trimming: 5 bases; J trimming: 7 bases; junction bases outside the gene matches: 7. The CDR3 sequence is CATSAITSGVNEQFF. DNA for the CDR3: TGTGCCACCAGTGCCATAACTAGCGGGGTGAATGAGCAGTTCTTC.

This clonotype showed up just a few times. The V call is TRBV6-1, the J call TRBJ2-7; perhaps TRBD2 as D (6 bases). Germline CDR1 and CDR2: MNHNS and SASEGT. V was cut by 8 bases and J by 4 bases, with 9 bases left in between. The CDR3 length is 11 residues. The CDR3 DNA reads as TGTGCCAGCGAGGCGGGGTACGAGCAGTACTTC. Protein product: CASEAGYEQYF.

This clonotype was observed once. The chain couples TRBV29-1 to TRBJ2-1; D could derive from TRBD1 or TRBD2 (6 bases each). The CDR3 sequence is 14 residues long. Germline-derived CDR1 and CDR2 are SQVTM and ANQGSEA. Trimming stripped 3 bases from V and 5 bases from J, with 14 bases between. In DNA form, the CDR3 reads TGCAGCGTTGATCGCAGGGGAGGCCACAATGAGCAGTTCTTC. Amino acid sequence: CSVDRRGGHNEQFF.

This clonotype has just one count. The chain links TRBV6-8 to TRBJ2-3; D perhaps matches TRBD2 (5 bases). Germline V gene sequence: CDR1 MNHGY, CDR2 SAAAGT. CDR3 size: 13 residues. V dropped 7 bases and J dropped 11 bases, with 19 bases sitting between them. The CDR3 region is CASTQEGLLKQYF. DNA for the CDR3: TGTGCCAGCACCCAAGAGGGTCTTTTAAAGCAGTATTTT.

The DNA of the CDR3 is TGTGCCAGCAGCTTTGCCACGATGGGACAGCCCCCCTATGGCTACACCTTC. Its translation is CASSFATMGQPPYGYTF. J is TRBJ1-2 and V is TRBV7-2, with 7 nucleotides matching TRBD1. The CDR3 totals 17 residues. V lost 3 bases and J lost 4; bases outside the gene matches: 14. Per the germline V gene, CDR1 is SGHTA and CDR2 is FQGNSA.

This clonotype was seen many times. V and J are TRBV7-6 and TRBJ2-5, with TRBD2 identical over 9 bases. Germline CDR1 SGHVS, CDR2 FNYEAQ. V lost 5 bases to trimming and J lost 5 bases; unmatched junction nucleotides: 9. The length of the CDR3 is 15 residues. The CDR3 protein is CASSLGLASRETQYF. The CDR3 DNA follows: TGTGCCAGCAGCCTAGGACTAGCGTCTAGGGAGACCCAGTACTTC. The full variable domain, completed using reference TRBV7-6 and TRBJ2-5, is GAGVSQSPRYKVTKRGQDVALRCDPISGHVSLYWYRQALGQGPEFLTYFNYEAQQDKSGLPNDRFSAERPEGSISTLTIQRTEQRDSAMYRCASSLGLASRETQYFGPGTRLLVL.

To note about this clonotype: This is likely a read error, given that the CDR3 carries no conserved phenylalanine or tryptophan at its end. The chain uses TRBV4-1 and TRBJ2-1, with a weak D call TRBD2 (5 bases). The CDR3 has 12 amino acids. Trimming stripped 3 bases from V and 9 bases from J, with 9 bases between. Per the germline V gene, CDR1 is MGHRA and CDR2 is YSYEKL. The CDR3 protein is CASSQGSSEQFL. In DNA, the CDR3 is TGCGCCAGCAGCCAGGGGAGTAGTGAGCAGTTCTTA.

This clonotype has a handful of counts. The chain uses TRBV4-1 and TRBJ2-7; D is ambiguous. With 0 bases removed from V and 3 bases from J, the gap between germline ends came to 9 bases. This CDR3 is built from 14 residues. The germline V gene encodes CDR1 MGHRA and CDR2 YSYEKL. CDR3 protein: CASSQEWAYYEQYV. The CDR3 region has the DNA TGCGCCAGCAGCCAAGAGTGGGCCTACTACGAGCAGTACGTC.

The V gene is TRBV6-2 or TRBV6-3, the J gene TRBJ1-5; possibly TRBD1 for D (6 bases). The CDR3 runs to 16 residues. Trimming took 2 bases from V and 6 from J, leaving 17 bases between them. From germline, CDR1 is MNHEY and CDR2 SVGEGT. The CDR3 sequence: CASSYEPYREGQPQHF. CDR3 in DNA: TGTGCCAGCAGTTACGAACCCTACAGGGAGGGTCAGCCCCAGCATTTT.

This clonotype was observed a single time. The chain has TRBV2 and TRBJ2-1; weak D call: TRBD2 (6 bases). The CDR3 runs to 16 residues. With 2 bases removed from V and 2 bases from J, the gap between germline ends came to 13 bases. Per germline, CDR1 SNHLY and CDR2 FYNNEI. The CDR3, as DNA: TGTGCCAGCAGTGAAATATTAGCGGCCACCTACAATGAGCAGTTCTTC. Translated, it gives CASSEILAATYNEQFF. The variable domain in full, completed from reference TRBV2 and TRBJ2-1, reads EPEVTQTPSHQVTQMGQEVILRCVPISNHLYFYWYRQILGQKVEFLVSFYNNEISEKSEIFDDQFSVERPDGSNFTLKIRSTKLEDSAMYFCASSEILAATYNEQFFGPGTRLTVL.

The chain links TRBV19 to TRBJ2-1; D call uncertain. Germline CDR1 is LNHDA and CDR2 is SQIVND (reference sequence). CDR3 length: 13 amino acids. Trimming left V 6 bases short and J 4 bases short, with 10 bases between. The DNA of the CDR3 is TGTGCCAGTAGGGAAGGACCATACAATGAGCAGTTCTTC. This codes for CASREGPYNEQFF.

Details on this clonotype: Since a much larger clone is just one base distant, this may be a read error. The chain couples TRBV7-2 to TRBJ1-2; TRBD1 might be the D (6 bases). Germline V gives CDR1 SGHTA, CDR2 FQGNSA. CDR3 length: 15 amino acids. The CDR3 DNA reads TGTGCCAGCAGCATTGAGCCGGCGACAGGCTATGTCTACACCTTC. This translates into CASSIEPATGYVYTF. Complete variable domain (other parts from reference TRBV7-2 and TRBJ1-2): GAGVSQSPSNKVTEKGKDVELRCDPISGHTALYWYRQSLGQGLEFLIYFQGNSAPDKSGLPSDRFSAERTGGSVSTLTIQRTQQEDSAVYLCASSIEPATGYVYTFGSGTRLTVV.

This chain uses TRBV6-6 with TRBJ2-2, with D uncertain. The CDR3 is 16 amino acids. The germline gives CDR1 MNHNY, CDR2 SVGAGI (reference sequence). Trimming removed 4 bases from V and 4 bases from J, with 16 bases in between. Written as DNA, the CDR3 is TGTGCCAGCAGTTCCCCGCGGAGCCGTGGCACCGGGGAGCTGTTTTTT. Translated: CASSSPRSRGTGELFF.

J is TRBJ2-3 and V is TRBV5-6; either TRBD1 or TRBD2 may supply D (5 bases each). The CDR3 is 16 amino acids. The germline gives CDR1 SGHDT, CDR2 YYEEEE. Trimming removed 5 bases at V and 3 bases at J, with 19 bases between. CDR3 coding DNA: TGTGCCAGCAGGGGAAGGGGACGATTAGGAACAGATACGCAGTATTTT. Its translation: CASRGRGRLGTDTQYF. The variable domain in full, with the rest retrieved from reference TRBV5-6 and TRBJ2-3, is DAGVTQSPTHLIKTRGQQVTLRCSPKSGHDTVSWYQQALGQGPQFIFQYYEEEERQRGNFPDRFSGHQFPNYSSELNVNALLLGDSALYLCASRGRGRLGTDTQYFGPGTRLTVL.

A few counts support this clonotype. The V call is TRBV27, the J call TRBJ1-2; 9 positions agree with TRBD1. Trimming at V came to 5 bases and at J to 3 bases, leaving 7 bases not matched to a gene. There are 15 residues in the CDR3. Germline V gene lookup returns CDR1 MNHEY and CDR2 SMNVEV (reference sequence). CDR3 coding DNA: TGTGCCAGCAGTGTAAACAGGGGGCTCTACTATGGCTACACCTTC. This gives the protein CASSVNRGLYYGYTF.

The chain couples TRBV12-3 or TRBV12-4 to TRBJ1-4; possibly TRBD1 for D (5 bases). V gave up 3 bases and J gave up 7 bases, with 15 bases separating them. The CDR3 runs to 15 residues. In DNA, the CDR3 is TGTGCCAGCAGTTTGGCCGGCTTTGGGGCTGAAAAACTGTTTTTT. It codes for CASSLAGFGAEKLFF.

This rearrangement joins TRBV20-1 to TRBJ2-7; D remains ambiguous. Trimming removed 2 bases from V and 1 base from J, with 12 bases in between. Germline lookup yields CDR1 DFQATT and CDR2 SNEGSKA (reference sequence). This CDR3 region has 14 residues. The CDR3 DNA reads as TGCAGTGCTAGACTTCGGCCAGAGTCCTACGAGCAGTACGTC. Its translation is CSARLRPESYEQYV.

This clonotype appeared a few times. The rearrangement uses TRBV2 and TRBJ2-2; perhaps TRBD2 as D (6 bases). The germline V gene has CDR1 SNHLY and CDR2 FYNNEI. CDR3 length equals 15 residues. V was shortened by 7 bases and J by 0 bases, with 12 bases between the two germline ends. The CDR3 reads CASMGTLANTGELFF. The CDR3 bases are TGTGCCAGCATGGGGACTCTCGCGAACACCGGGGAGCTGTTTTTT.

DNA for the CDR3: TGTGCCAGCAGCCCGGGGGGACAGTTCTCCTACGAGCAGTACTTC. It translates to CASSPGGQFSYEQYF. This sequence joins TRBV27 and TRBJ2-7, with D perhaps TRBD1 or TRBD2 (7 bases each). The CDR3 has 15 residues. V dropped 6 bases and J dropped 0 bases, with 15 bases sitting between them. Per the germline V gene, CDR1 is MNHEY and CDR2 is SMNVEV (reference sequence).